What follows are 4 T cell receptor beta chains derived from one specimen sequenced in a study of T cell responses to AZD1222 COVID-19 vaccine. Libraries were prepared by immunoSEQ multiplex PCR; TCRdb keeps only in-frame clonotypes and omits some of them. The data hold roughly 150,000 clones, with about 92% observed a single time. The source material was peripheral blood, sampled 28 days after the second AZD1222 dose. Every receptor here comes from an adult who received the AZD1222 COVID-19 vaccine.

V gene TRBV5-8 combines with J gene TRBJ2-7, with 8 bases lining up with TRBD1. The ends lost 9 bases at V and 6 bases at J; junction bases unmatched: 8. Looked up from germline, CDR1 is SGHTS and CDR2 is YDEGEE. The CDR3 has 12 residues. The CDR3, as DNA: TGTGCCAACACCAGACAGGGGCTCGAGCAGTACTTC. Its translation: CANTRQGLEQYF.

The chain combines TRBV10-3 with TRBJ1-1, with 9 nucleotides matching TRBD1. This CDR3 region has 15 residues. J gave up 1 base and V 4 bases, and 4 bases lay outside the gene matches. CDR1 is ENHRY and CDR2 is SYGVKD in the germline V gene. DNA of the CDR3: TGTGCCATCAGTGCACAGGGGGCAGCGAACACTGAAGCTTTCTTT. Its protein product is CAISAQGAANTEAFF.

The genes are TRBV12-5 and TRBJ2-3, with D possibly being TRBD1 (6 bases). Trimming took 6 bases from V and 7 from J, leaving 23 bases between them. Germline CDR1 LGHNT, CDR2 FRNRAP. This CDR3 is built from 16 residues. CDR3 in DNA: TGTGCTAGTGGGATGAATTCGGGACAACCGGGGAATACGCAGTATTTT. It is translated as CASGMNSGQPGNTQYF.

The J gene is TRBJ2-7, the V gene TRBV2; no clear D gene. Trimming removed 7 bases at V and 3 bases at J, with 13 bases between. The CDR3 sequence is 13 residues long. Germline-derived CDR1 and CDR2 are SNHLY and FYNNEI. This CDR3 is CASTSGSSYEQYF. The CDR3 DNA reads TGTGCCAGCACCTCCGGGTCCAGCTACGAGCAGTACTTC.